Below are 13 T cell receptor beta chains sequenced from a single sample in a study of blood T cell repertoires in COVID-19. Profiling relied on immunoSEQ multiplex PCR, and the TCRdb table lists in-frame clones only, not all of them. The sample has 120,000 or so clones, about 86% seen once; the top ten hold 3.5% to 4%. What was sequenced was peripheral blood. These TCRs come from a woman in her forties or fifties with acute or convalescent COVID-19.

In DNA form, the CDR3 reads TGTGCCAGCAGCTTAGGGCCCTCCTCTGAAGCTTTCTTT. Encoded protein: CASSLGPSSEAFF. The gene calls are TRBV11-2 and TRBJ1-1; D uncertain. CDR1 is SGHAT, CDR2 FQNNGV, per germline. This CDR3 comprises 13 residues. Trimming removed 1 base from V and 6 bases from J, with 9 bases in between.

The CDR3 coding sequence is TGTGCCAGCAGCTTGTTGATGTTCGGTGAGCAGTTCTTC. This gives the protein CASSLLMFGEQFF. The chain recombines TRBV11-1 with TRBJ2-1; no clear D. CDR3 size: 13 residues. Germline lookup yields CDR1 SGHAT and CDR2 FQDESV (reference sequence). The V end lost 3 bases, the J end lost 9 bases, and 12 bases lay between the germline ends.

This clone showed up just once. The rearrangement links TRBV15 to TRBJ1-1; TRBD1 agrees at 7 bases. CDR1 is LNHNV, CDR2 YYDKDF, per germline (reference sequence). J gave up 1 base and V 0 bases, and 14 bases lay outside the gene matches. The CDR3 is 19 amino acids. This CDR3 reads CATSRDPRRTGGTNTEAFF. As DNA, the CDR3 is TGTGCCACCAGCAGAGATCCAAGACGGACAGGTGGGACGAACACTGAAGCTTTCTTT.

This chain uses TRBV2 with TRBJ2-7, with D maybe TRBD2 (6 bases). This CDR3 has 13 residues. Germline V gene sequence: CDR1 SNHLY, CDR2 FYNNEI. The ends were cut back, 6 bases at V and 4 bases at J, with 13 bases in the middle. The CDR3 protein is CASSDPGLYEQYF. The CDR3 DNA sequence: TGTGCCAGCAGCGACCCGGGACTTTACGAGCAGTACTTC. The full variable domain, with the rest looked up from reference TRBV2 and TRBJ2-7, is EPEVTQTPSHQVTQMGQEVILRCVPISNHLYFYWYRQILGQKVEFLVSFYNNEISEKSEIFDDQFSVERPDGSNFTLKIRSTKLEDSAMYFCASSDPGLYEQYFGPGTRLTVT.

The rearrangement links TRBV7-9 to TRBJ1-4; D not certain. The CDR3 sequence is 13 residues long. The germline V gene encodes CDR1 SEHNR and CDR2 FQNEAQ (reference sequence). V gave up 5 bases and J gave up 5 bases, with 9 bases separating them. The CDR3 is CASSTGSNEKLFF. CDR3 DNA: TGTGCCAGCAGCACGGGATCCAATGAAAAACTGTTTTTT. Complete variable domain (other parts from reference TRBV7-9 and TRBJ1-4): DTGVSQNPRHKITKRGQNVTFRCDPISEHNRLYWYRQTLGQGPEFLTYFQNEAQLEKSRLLSDRFSAERPKGSFSTLEIQRTEQGDSAMYLCASSTGSNEKLFFGSGTQLSVL.

The rearrangement links TRBV7-9 to TRBJ1-1, with D possibly matching TRBD1 (5 bases). Trimming pared 5 bases from V and 6 bases from J, leaving 16 bases between. The CDR3 is 14 residues long. Germline CDR1 reads SEHNR; CDR2 reads FQNEAQ (reference sequence). The CDR3 DNA follows: TGTGCCAGCAGCCCGACAGCTCTCGGCTCTGAAGCTTTCTTT. It encodes CASSPTALGSEAFF.

This chain links TRBV5-1 with TRBJ2-2; 7 nucleotides agree with TRBD1. Germline CDR1 and CDR2: SGHRS and YFSETQ. This CDR3 region has 13 residues. Germline trimming cut 5 bases from V and 5 bases from J; bases unmatched to any gene: 3. CDR3 sequence (DNA): TGCGCCAGCAGACAGGGGAGTACCGGGGAGCTGTTTTTT. It codes for CASRQGSTGELFF.

V is TRBV7-2 and J is TRBJ2-7; no clear D gene. Germline CDR1 SGHTA, CDR2 FQGNSA. The V and J ends lost 2 bases and 0 bases respectively, with 11 bases between them. The CDR3 spans 15 residues. CDR3 sequence (DNA): TGTGCCAGCAGCTTAAGTGCGGATAGCTCCTACGAGCAGTACTTC. Residues: CASSLSADSSYEQYF.

This clone was seen a handful of times. This rearrangement joins TRBV4-1 to TRBJ1-1; D unresolved. CDR1 and CDR2 from the germline V gene are MGHRA and YSYEKL. This CDR3 comprises 14 residues. With 3 bases removed from V and 0 bases from J, the gap between germline ends came to 8 bases. The CDR3 loop is CASSHNSMNTEAFF. CDR3 DNA sequence: TGCGCCAGCAGCCACAACAGCATGAACACTGAAGCTTTCTTT.

This clone was counted a few times. The chain joins TRBV3-1 (or the pseudogene TRBV3-2) to TRBJ2-6, with 10 bases matching TRBD2. J lost 0 bases, V lost 0 bases, and 5 bases had no gene match. The CDR3 runs to 19 residues. Germline CDR1 reads LGHDT; CDR2 reads YNNKEL (reference sequence). CDR3 sequence (DNA): TGTGCCAGCAGCCAAGAATCACTAGCGGGGAGCTCTGGGGCCAACGTCCTGACTTTC. Translated: CASSQESLAGSSGANVLTF.

V is TRBV15 and J is TRBJ1-6; the D is unclear. Germline CDR1 LNHNV, CDR2 YYDKDF (reference sequence). CDR3 length equals 15 residues. The ends were cut back, 1 base at V and 1 base at J, with 5 bases in the middle. For the CDR3, the DNA is TGTGCCACCAGCAGAGGCCGGTCCTATAATTCACCCCTCCACTTT. It encodes CATSRGRSYNSPLHF.

The gene calls are TRBV18 and TRBJ2-2, with TRBD2 as a possible D gene (6 bases). The length of the CDR3 is 15 residues. Germline-derived CDR1 and CDR2 are KGHSH and LQKENI. Between the trimmed V and J ends, which lost 4 bases and 0 bases, there was a span of 9 bases. The CDR3 region is CASSQRDSNTGELFF. CDR3 bases: TGTGCCAGCTCACAGAGGGACTCGAACACCGGGGAGCTGTTTTTT.

The genes are TRBV3-1 (or the pseudogene TRBV3-2) and TRBJ1-1; D is ambiguous. Germline assignment: CDR1 LGHDT and CDR2 YNNKEL (reference sequence). The germline V and J ends were trimmed by 4 bases and 5 bases, with 8 bases remaining between them. This CDR3 is 12 amino acids long. The DNA for the CDR3 is TGTGCCAGCAGCCCATCAACTACTGAAGCTTTCTTT. Protein product: CASSPSTTEAFF.